Listed here are 5 T cell receptor beta chains from one sample, sequenced in a study of blood T cell repertoires in COVID-19. Profiled with immunoSEQ multiplex PCR; TCRdb holds only in-frame clones, not every one. The sample lists about 240,000 clones, over 70% occurring once. The sequenced material came from peripheral blood. The receptors were sampled from an elderly woman with acute or convalescent COVID-19.

This clone appeared a single time. The chain uses TRBV12-3 or TRBV12-4 and TRBJ1-2; D may be TRBD1 (5 bases). This CDR3 has 12 residues. V lost 5 bases and J lost 7, with 11 bases in between. This CDR3 is CASSLGGGGYTF. CDR3 nucleotide sequence: TGTGCCAGCAGTCTGGGGGGGGGTGGCTACACCTTC.

The chain employs TRBV18 and TRBJ1-1; 8 bases are a match to TRBD1. Germline lookup yields CDR1 KGHSH and CDR2 LQKENI. V dropped 5 bases and J dropped 4; count of bases not matched to a gene: 6. This CDR3 contains 14 residues. The CDR3 region is CASSETGGRTEAFF. CDR3 DNA: TGTGCCAGCTCAGAAACAGGGGGTCGCACTGAAGCTTTCTTT.

The chain employs TRBV4-1 and TRBJ1-1; perhaps TRBD1 as D (6 bases). Per the germline V gene, CDR1 is MGHRA and CDR2 is YSYEKL. The CDR3 runs to 16 residues. The V end lost 0 bases, the J end lost 1 base, and 12 bases lay between the germline ends. The CDR3 is CASSQDRGSRNTEAFF. For the CDR3, the DNA is TGCGCCAGCAGCCAAGACAGGGGAAGTCGGAACACTGAAGCTTTCTTT.

This rearrangement joins TRBV24-1 to TRBJ2-7; no reliable D call. The CDR3 has 15 amino acids. V dropped 9 bases and J dropped 4 bases, with 21 bases sitting between them. Germline loops: CDR1 KGHDR, CDR2 SFDVKD. The CDR3 region is CATYQTSETGYEQYF. CDR3 coding DNA: TGTGCCACCTATCAAACCTCCGAGACCGGGTACGAGCAGTACTTC.

This chain joins TRBV6-5 and TRBJ2-1; a weak D match, TRBD2 (5 bases). This CDR3 spans 15 amino acids. V was clipped by 2 bases and J by 5 bases, with 13 bases between them. Looked up from germline, CDR1 is MNHEY and CDR2 is SVGAGI. In nucleotides, the CDR3 is TGTGCCAGCAGTTACGGGGAGCCCCGTAACAATGAGCAGTTCTTC. It yields the protein CASSYGEPRNNEQFF.